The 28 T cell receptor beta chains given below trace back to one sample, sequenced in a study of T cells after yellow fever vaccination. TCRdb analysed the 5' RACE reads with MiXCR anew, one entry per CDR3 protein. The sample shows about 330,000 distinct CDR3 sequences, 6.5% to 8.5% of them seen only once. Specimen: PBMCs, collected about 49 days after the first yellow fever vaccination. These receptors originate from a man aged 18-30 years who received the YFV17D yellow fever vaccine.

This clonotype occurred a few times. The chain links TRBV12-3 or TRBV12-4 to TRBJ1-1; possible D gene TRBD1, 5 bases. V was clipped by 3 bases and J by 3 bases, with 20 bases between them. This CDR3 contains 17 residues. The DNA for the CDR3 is TGTGCCAGCAGTTTGGCACTGTTCGGCAGGGACGACACTGAAGCTTTCTTT. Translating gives CASSLALFGRDDTEAFF.

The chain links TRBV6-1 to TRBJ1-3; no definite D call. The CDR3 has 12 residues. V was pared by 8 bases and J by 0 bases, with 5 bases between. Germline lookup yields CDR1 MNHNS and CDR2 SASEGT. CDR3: CASVFSGNTIYF. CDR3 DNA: TGTGCCAGCGTCTTCTCTGGAAACACCATATATTTT.

The CDR3 region is CASSLGLGIDTQYF. CDR3 sequence (DNA): TGTGCCAGCAGCCTGGGACTAGGCATAGATACGCAGTATTTT. J is TRBJ2-3 and V is TRBV27, with TRBD2 matching over 8 bases. The V segment lost 6 bases and the J segment 5 bases; nucleotides outside the gene matches: 7. CDR1 is MNHEY and CDR2 is SMNVEV in the germline V gene (reference sequence). The CDR3 has 14 residues.

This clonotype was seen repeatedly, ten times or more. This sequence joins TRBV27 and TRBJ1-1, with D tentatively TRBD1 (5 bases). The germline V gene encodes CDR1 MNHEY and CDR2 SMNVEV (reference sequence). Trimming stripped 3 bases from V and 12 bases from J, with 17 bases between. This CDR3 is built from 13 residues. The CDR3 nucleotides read TGTGCCAGCAGTTTTATTAAGGGGCAGTGGCCTTTCTTT. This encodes CASSFIKGQWPFF.

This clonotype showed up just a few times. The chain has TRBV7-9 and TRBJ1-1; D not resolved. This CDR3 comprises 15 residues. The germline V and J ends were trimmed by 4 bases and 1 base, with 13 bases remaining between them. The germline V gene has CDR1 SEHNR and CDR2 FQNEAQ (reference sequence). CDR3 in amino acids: CASSSPLGRNTEAFF. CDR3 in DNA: TGTGCCAGCAGCTCCCCGTTAGGGAGGAACACTGAAGCTTTCTTT.

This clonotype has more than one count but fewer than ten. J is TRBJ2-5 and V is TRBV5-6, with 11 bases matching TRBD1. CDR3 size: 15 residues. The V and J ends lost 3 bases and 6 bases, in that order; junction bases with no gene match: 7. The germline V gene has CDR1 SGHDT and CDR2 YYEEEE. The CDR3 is CASSSIGQGAKTQYF. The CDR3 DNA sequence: TGTGCCAGCAGCTCGATTGGACAGGGGGCGAAGACCCAGTACTTC. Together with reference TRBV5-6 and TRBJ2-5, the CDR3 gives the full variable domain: DAGVTQSPTHLIKTRGQQVTLRCSPKSGHDTVSWYQQALGQGPQFIFQYYEEEERQRGNFPDRFSGHQFPNYSSELNVNALLLGDSALYLCASSSIGQGAKTQYFGPGTRLLVL.

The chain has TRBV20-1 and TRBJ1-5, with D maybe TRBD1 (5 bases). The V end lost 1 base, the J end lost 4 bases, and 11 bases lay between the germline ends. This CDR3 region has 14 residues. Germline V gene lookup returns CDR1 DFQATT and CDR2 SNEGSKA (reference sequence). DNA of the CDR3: TGCAGTGCTAGAGGTTCTGGGGGGAATCAGCCCCAGCATTTT. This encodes CSARGSGGNQPQHF.

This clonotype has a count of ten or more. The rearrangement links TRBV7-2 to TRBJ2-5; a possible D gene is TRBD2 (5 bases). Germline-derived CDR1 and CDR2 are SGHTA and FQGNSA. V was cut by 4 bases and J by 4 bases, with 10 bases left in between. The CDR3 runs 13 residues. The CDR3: CASSSRRGETQYF. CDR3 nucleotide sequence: TGTGCCAGCAGCTCCCGACGGGGAGAGACCCAGTACTTC. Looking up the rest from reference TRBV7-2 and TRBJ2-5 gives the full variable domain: GAGVSQSPSNKVTEKGKDVELRCDPISGHTALYWYRQSLGQGLEFLIYFQGNSAPDKSGLPSDRFSAERTGGSVSTLTIQRTQQEDSAVYLCASSSRRGETQYFGPGTRLLVL.

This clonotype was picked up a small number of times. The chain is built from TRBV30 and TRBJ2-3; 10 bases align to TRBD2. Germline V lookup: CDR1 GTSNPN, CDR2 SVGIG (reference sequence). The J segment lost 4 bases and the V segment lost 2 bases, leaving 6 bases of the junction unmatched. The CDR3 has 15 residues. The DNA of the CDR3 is TGTGCCTGGAGTCAAACTAGCGGGGCTTCAGATACGCAGTATTTT. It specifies CAWSQTSGASDTQYF.

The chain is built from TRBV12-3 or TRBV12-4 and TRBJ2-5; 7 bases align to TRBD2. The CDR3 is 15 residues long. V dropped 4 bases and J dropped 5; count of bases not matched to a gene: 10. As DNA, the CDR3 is TGTGCCAGCAGTTCCCCAGCGGGGCGTTGGGAGACCCAGTACTTC. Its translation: CASSSPAGRWETQYF.

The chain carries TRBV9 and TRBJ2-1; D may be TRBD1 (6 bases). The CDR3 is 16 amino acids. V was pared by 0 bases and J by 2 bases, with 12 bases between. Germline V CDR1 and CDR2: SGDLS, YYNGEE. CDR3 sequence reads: CASSVDARGPYNEQFF. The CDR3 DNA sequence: TGTGCCAGCAGCGTAGATGCCAGGGGACCCTACAATGAGCAGTTCTTC.

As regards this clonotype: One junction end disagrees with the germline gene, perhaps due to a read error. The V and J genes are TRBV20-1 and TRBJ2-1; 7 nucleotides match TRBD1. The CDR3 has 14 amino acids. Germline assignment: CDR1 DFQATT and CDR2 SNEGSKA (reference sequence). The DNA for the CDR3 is TGCAGTGCTAGGTCCAACCTAGGGGGCAATGTGCAGTTCTTC. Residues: CSARSNLGGNVQFF.

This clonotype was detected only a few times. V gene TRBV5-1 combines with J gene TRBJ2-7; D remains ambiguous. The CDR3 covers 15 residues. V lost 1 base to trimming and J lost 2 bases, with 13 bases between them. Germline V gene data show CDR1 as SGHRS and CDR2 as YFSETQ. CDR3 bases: TGCGCCAGCAGCTTGTCATCGGGTATTGCCTACGAGCAGTACGTC. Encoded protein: CASSLSSGIAYEQYV.

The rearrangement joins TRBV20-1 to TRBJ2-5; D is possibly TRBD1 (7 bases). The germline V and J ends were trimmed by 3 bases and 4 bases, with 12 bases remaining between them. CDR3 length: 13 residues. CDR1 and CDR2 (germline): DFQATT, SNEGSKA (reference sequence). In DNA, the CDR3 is TGCAGTGCTAGTTCAGGGGGGACAGAGACCCAGTACTTC. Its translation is CSASSGGTETQYF.

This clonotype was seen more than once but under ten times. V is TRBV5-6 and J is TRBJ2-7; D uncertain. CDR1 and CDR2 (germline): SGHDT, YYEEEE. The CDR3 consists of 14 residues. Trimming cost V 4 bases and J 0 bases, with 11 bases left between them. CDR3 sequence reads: CASSPPGSSYEQYV. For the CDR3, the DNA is TGTGCCAGCAGCCCCCCGGGCAGCTCCTACGAGCAGTACGTC.

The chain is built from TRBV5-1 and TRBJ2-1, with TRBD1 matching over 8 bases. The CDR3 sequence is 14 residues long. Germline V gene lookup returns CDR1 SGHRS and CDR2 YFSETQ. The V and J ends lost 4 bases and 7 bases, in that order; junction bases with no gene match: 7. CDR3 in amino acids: CASSRGQGDNEQFF. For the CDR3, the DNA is TGCGCCAGCAGCAGAGGACAGGGCGATAATGAGCAGTTCTTC.

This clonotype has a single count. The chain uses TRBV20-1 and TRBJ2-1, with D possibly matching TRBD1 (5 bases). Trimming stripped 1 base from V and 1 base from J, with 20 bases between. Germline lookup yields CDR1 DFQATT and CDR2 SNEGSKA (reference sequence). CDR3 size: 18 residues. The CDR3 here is CSARGLKGRVSSYNEQFF. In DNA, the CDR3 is TGCAGTGCTAGAGGTCTGAAAGGCAGGGTGAGTTCCTACAATGAGCAGTTCTTC.

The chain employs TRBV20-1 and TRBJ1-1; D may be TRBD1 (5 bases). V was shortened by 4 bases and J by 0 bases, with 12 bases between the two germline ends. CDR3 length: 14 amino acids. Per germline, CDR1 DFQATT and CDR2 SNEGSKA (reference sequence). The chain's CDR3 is CSAKEGHMNTEAFF. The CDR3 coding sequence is TGCAGTGCTAAAGAGGGGCATATGAACACTGAAGCTTTCTTT.

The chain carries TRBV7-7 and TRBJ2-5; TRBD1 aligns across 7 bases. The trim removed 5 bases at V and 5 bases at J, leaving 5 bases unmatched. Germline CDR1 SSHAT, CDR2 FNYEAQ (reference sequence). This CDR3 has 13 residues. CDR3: CASSQDRDETQYF. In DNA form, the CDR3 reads TGTGCCAGCAGCCAAGACAGGGACGAGACCCAGTACTTC.

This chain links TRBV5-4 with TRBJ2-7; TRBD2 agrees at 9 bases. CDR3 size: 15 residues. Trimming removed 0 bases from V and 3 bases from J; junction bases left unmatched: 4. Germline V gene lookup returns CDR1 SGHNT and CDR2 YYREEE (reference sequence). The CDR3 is CASSLDLTSGYEQYF. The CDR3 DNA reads TGTGCCAGCAGCTTGGATCTGACTAGCGGCTACGAGCAGTACTTC. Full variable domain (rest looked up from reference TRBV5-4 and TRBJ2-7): ETGVTQSPTHLIKTRGQQVTLRCSSQSGHNTVSWYQQALGQGPQFIFQYYREEENGRGNFPPRFSGLQFPNYSSELNVNALELDDSALYLCASSLDLTSGYEQYFGPGTRLTVT.

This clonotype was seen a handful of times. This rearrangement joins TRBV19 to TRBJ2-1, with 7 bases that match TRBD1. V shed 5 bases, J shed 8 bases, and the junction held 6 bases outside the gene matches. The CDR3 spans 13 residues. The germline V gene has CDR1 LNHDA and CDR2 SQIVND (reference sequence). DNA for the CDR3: TGTGCCAGTAGTTCTGGACAGGCCGATGAGCAGTTCTTC. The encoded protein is CASSSGQADEQFF.

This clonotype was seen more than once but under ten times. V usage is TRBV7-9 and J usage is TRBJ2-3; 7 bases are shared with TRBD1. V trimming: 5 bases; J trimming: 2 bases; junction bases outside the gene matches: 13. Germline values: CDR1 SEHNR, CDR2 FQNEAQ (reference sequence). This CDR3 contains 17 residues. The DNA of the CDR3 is TGTGCCAGCAGCACCTCTGCCGGGACAGACCACACAGATACGCAGTATTTT. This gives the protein CASSTSAGTDHTDTQYF. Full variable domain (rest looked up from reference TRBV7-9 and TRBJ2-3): DTGVSQNPRHKITKRGQNVTFRCDPISEHNRLYWYRQTLGQGPEFLTYFQNEAQLEKSRLLSDRFSAERPKGSFSTLEIQRTEQGDSAMYLCASSTSAGTDHTDTQYFGPGTRLTVL.

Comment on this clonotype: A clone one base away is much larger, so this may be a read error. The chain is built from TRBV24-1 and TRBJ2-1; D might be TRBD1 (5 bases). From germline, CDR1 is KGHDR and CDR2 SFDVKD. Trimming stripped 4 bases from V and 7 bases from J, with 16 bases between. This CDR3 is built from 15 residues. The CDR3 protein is CATSDGHGEKNEQFF. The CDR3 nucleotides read TGTGCCACCAGTGACGGACATGGGGAAAAGAATGAGCAGTTCTTC.

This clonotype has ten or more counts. The CDR3 loop is CASSQVTRAGGRGEQYF. DNA of the CDR3: TGCGCCAGCAGCCAAGTCACTCGGGCAGGGGGTCGAGGCGAGCAGTACTTC. This chain joins TRBV4-3 and TRBJ2-7, with 7 bases matching TRBD1. The CDR3 length is 17 residues. V shed 1 base, J shed 6 bases, and the junction held 15 bases outside the gene matches. Germline V lookup: CDR1 LGHNA, CDR2 YSLEER.

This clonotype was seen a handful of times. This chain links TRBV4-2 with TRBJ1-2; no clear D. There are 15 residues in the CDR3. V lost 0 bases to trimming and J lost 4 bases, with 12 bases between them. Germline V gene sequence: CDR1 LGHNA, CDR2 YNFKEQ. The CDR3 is CASSQDGSVRYGYTF. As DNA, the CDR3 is TGTGCCAGCAGCCAAGATGGGTCAGTCCGCTATGGCTACACCTTC.

The CDR3 region has the DNA TGTGCCAGCAGCTTAACCTGGGGAGCGGGGTCCACAGATACGCAGTATTTT. Its translation: CASSLTWGAGSTDTQYF. The chain couples TRBV7-3 to TRBJ2-3; 7 positions agree with TRBD2. The germline V gene has CDR1 SGHTA and CDR2 FQGTGA. The CDR3 length is 17 residues. The trim removed 0 bases at V and 2 bases at J, leaving 8 bases unmatched.

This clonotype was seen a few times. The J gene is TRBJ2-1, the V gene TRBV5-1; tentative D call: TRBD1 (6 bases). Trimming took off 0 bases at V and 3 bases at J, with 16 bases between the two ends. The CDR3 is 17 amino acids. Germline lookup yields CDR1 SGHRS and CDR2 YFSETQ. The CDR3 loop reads CASSLGTASKYYNEQFF. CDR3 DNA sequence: TGCGCCAGCAGCTTGGGGACAGCCTCGAAATACTACAATGAGCAGTTCTTC.

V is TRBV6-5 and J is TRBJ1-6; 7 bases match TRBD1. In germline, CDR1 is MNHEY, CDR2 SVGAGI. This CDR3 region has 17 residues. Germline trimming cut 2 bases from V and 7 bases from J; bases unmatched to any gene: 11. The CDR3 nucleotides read TGTGCCAGCAGTTACACCCTTCGGACAGGCGAGAATTCACCCCTCCACTTT. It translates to CASSYTLRTGENSPLHF.